The 17 T cell receptor beta chains presented below share a single source sample, sequenced in a study of blood T cells in healthy people across ages. Combining a sample-barcoded 5' primer with a J-beta primer mix, a second PCR ran for 7 to 11 cycles. MiXCR was run by TCRdb on the 5' RACE reads, yielding one entry per CDR3 protein. The repertoire holds around 1,000,000 distinct CDR3 sequences, with approximately 26% as singletons. The sample was also reused in another study, on T cells of mothers and their children.

Sequencing was done on a sample of blood. The source is a girl aged 2-10 years in good health.

The chain combines TRBV6-5 with TRBJ1-2, with a weak D call TRBD1 (5 bases). The CDR3 runs 12 residues. Germline V lookup: CDR1 MNHEY, CDR2 SVGAGI. Trimming cost V 5 bases and J 8 bases, with 12 bases left between them. Here the CDR3 reads CASSPGFEGYTF. The CDR3 DNA follows: TGTGCCAGCAGTCCAGGGTTCGAGGGCTACACCTTC.

This clonotype was found a few times. The genes are TRBV12-5 and TRBJ2-7, with 7 bases lining up with TRBD1. Germline CDR1 LGHNT, CDR2 FRNRAP. Trimming removed 6 bases from V and 6 bases from J; junction bases left unmatched: 11. The CDR3 spans 14 residues. The CDR3 sequence: CASGSIQTGIEQYF. The CDR3 coding sequence is TGTGCTAGTGGATCTATTCAGACAGGGATCGAGCAGTACTTC.

The chain is built from TRBV5-5 and TRBJ2-1; D is perhaps TRBD1 (5 bases). From germline, CDR1 is SGHKS and CDR2 YYEKEE (reference sequence). V lost 2 bases and J lost 9, with 9 bases in between. CDR3 length equals 12 residues. The CDR3 region is CASSLGVIEQFF. The CDR3 DNA sequence: TGTGCCAGCAGCTTAGGGGTCATTGAGCAGTTCTTC.

The chain combines TRBV3-1 with TRBJ2-7; TRBD1 agrees at 9 bases. The CDR3 contains 15 residues. V shed 4 bases, J shed 3 bases, and the junction held 7 bases outside the gene matches. The germline V gene encodes CDR1 LGHDT and CDR2 YNNKEL (reference sequence). This chain's CDR3 is CASSPGQGPVYEQYF. The CDR3 bases are TGTGCCAGCAGCCCCGGACAGGGGCCCGTCTACGAGCAGTACTTC.

The chain employs TRBV9 and TRBJ2-3, with 11 bases that match TRBD2. Trimming at V came to 3 bases and at J to 1 base, leaving 10 bases not matched to a gene. Germline V lookup: CDR1 SGDLS, CDR2 YYNGEE. The CDR3 has 18 residues. The CDR3 region is CASSEGTSGGVGTDTQYF. For the CDR3, the DNA is TGTGCCAGCAGCGAGGGGACTAGCGGCGGGGTCGGCACAGATACGCAGTATTTT.

This rearrangement joins TRBV4-1 to TRBJ1-2; weak D call: TRBD1 (5 bases). With 2 bases removed from V and 5 bases from J, the gap between germline ends came to 18 bases. This CDR3 is 16 amino acids long. The germline CDR1 and CDR2 sequences are MGHRA and YSYEKL. The CDR3 DNA is TGCGCCAGCAGCCAATGGGGCGTGGGAGACCCATATGGCTACACCTTC. It translates to CASSQWGVGDPYGYTF.

This clonotype was counted between two and nine times. The J gene is TRBJ2-5, the V gene TRBV6-1; 7 bases line up with TRBD2. The germline gives CDR1 MNHNS, CDR2 SASEGT. This CDR3 has 13 amino acids. V was clipped by 11 bases and J by 3 bases; unmatched bases: 9. CDR3 sequence: CAGRALAEETQYF. The DNA for the CDR3 is TGTGCCGGACGGGCCCTAGCGGAAGAGACCCAGTACTTC.

The gene calls are TRBV3-1 and TRBJ2-5, with TRBD2 matching over 7 bases. The V and J ends lost 4 bases and 2 bases, in that order; junction bases with no gene match: 7. Germline values: CDR1 LGHDT, CDR2 YNNKEL (reference sequence). The CDR3 runs to 15 residues. CDR3 sequence: CASSLPGLQQETQYF. The CDR3 coding sequence is TGTGCCAGCAGCCTTCCGGGACTACAACAAGAGACCCAGTACTTC.

The sample holds a few counts of this clonotype. The chain joins TRBV5-1 to TRBJ2-5; D is uncertain. The CDR3 is made up of 15 amino acids. Trimming pared 2 bases from V and 1 base from J, leaving 12 bases between. Germline V lookup: CDR1 SGHRS, CDR2 YFSETQ. In nucleotides, the CDR3 is TGCGCCAGCAGCTTTTTGGCAGCAAGCCAAGAGACCCAGTACTTC. Amino acids: CASSFLAASQETQYF.

In its sample, this clonotype was seen a few times. This sequence joins TRBV29-1 and TRBJ2-7; D perhaps matches TRBD2 (6 bases). The CDR3 totals 12 residues. The germline V gene encodes CDR1 SQVTM and CDR2 ANQGSEA. Trimming left V 6 bases short and J 2 bases short, with 11 bases between. The CDR3: CSVTDYAYEQYF. As DNA, the CDR3 is TGCAGCGTCACGGACTACGCCTACGAGCAGTACTTC.

The chain links TRBV19 to TRBJ2-7, with 8 bases fitting TRBD2. J was trimmed by 3 bases and V by 7 bases; bases with no gene match: 8. Germline V gene lookup returns CDR1 LNHDA and CDR2 SQIVND (reference sequence). This CDR3 comprises 14 residues. CDR3 nucleotide sequence: TGTGCCAGTAAGATCCAGCGGGAGAGCTACGAGCAGTACTTC. Protein product: CASKIQRESYEQYF.

To note about this clonotype: A junction end diverges from the germline sequence, so it may reflect a read error. The rearrangement uses TRBV5-1 and TRBJ2-5; 9 nucleotides align to TRBD1. Germline V gene sequence: CDR1 SGHRS, CDR2 YFSETQ. This CDR3 has 19 residues. CDR3 DNA: TGCGCTAGCAGCTTAACCGATGCGTACTACAGGGGGCAAGCGGAGACCCAGTACTTC. This sequence encodes CASSLTDAYYRGQAETQYF. Full variable domain (outside the CDR3, taken from reference TRBV5-1 and TRBJ2-5): KAGVTQTPRYLIKTRGQQVTLSCSPISGHRSVSWYQQTPGQGLQFLFEYFSETQRNKGNFPGRFSGRQFSNSRSEMNVSTLELGDSALYLCASSLTDAYYRGQAETQYFGPGTRLLVL.

The V and J genes are TRBV4-1 and TRBJ2-1; 10 nucleotides agree with TRBD1. Germline V gene data show CDR1 as MGHRA and CDR2 as YSYEKL. The CDR3 spans 17 residues. V dropped 0 bases and J dropped 11; count of bases not matched to a gene: 13. CDR3 bases: TGCGCCAGCAGCCAAGATCAGGGGGGACAGGGGATTGGGAAGCAGTTCTTC. Translating gives CASSQDQGGQGIGKQFF.

This clonotype was seen only a few times. The gene calls are TRBV20-1 and TRBJ2-5; either TRBD1 or TRBD2 may supply D (5 bases each). The J call may not be correct, given that the DNA end is closer to TRBJ2-7. CDR3 length equals 14 residues. The germline gives CDR1 DFQATT, CDR2 SNEGSKA (reference sequence). The CDR3 region has the DNA TGCAGTGCTAGAGATCGGGACGGCGCCTACGAGCAGTACTTC. Translation: CSARDRDGAYEQYF.

This clonotype was detected only a few times. Given a much more abundant clone one base away, this may be a read error. The chain uses TRBV2 and TRBJ2-1; possible D gene TRBD2, 6 bases. Germline CDR1 reads SNHLY; CDR2 reads FYNNEI. This CDR3 region has 14 residues. The chain's CDR3 is CATQGTSDGETQCF. DNA for the CDR3: TGTGCCACCCAAGGGACTTCAGACGGAGAGACCCAGTGCTTC. Drawing the rest from reference TRBV2 and TRBJ2-1, the complete variable domain is EPEVTQTPSHQVTQMGQEVILRCVPISNHLYFYWYRQILGQKVEFLVSFYNNEISEKSEIFDDQFSVERPDGSNFTLKIRSTKLEDSAMYFCATQGTSDGETQCFGPGTRLTVL.

The chain uses TRBV4-1 and TRBJ2-7, with TRBD2 matching 10 bases. The end of the DNA is better explained by TRBJ2-1, so the J call may be wrong. The CDR3 has 14 amino acids. Germline lookup yields CDR1 MGHRA and CDR2 YSYEKL. CDR3 DNA sequence: TGCGCCAGCAGCCTAGCGGGGGGAACCGATGAGCAGTTCTTC. Translating gives CASSLAGGTDEQFF.

This clonotype has more than one count but fewer than ten. The V gene is TRBV9, the J gene TRBJ1-1; D gene unclear. V lost 3 bases and J 4 bases, leaving 19 bases between the germline ends. The CDR3 is 16 residues long. CDR1 is SGDLS, CDR2 YYNGEE, per germline. CDR3 residues: CASSADKERWVTEAFF. The CDR3, as DNA: TGTGCCAGCAGCGCCGACAAGGAAAGATGGGTCACTGAAGCTTTCTTT.